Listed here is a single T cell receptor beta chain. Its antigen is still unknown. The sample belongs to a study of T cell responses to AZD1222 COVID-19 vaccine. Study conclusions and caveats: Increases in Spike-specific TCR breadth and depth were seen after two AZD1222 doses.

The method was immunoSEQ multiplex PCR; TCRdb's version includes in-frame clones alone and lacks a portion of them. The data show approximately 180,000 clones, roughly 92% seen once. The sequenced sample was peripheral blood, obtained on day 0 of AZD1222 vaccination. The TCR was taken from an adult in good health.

CDR3 coding DNA: TGCGCCAGCAGCTTCGGGGGCAGGGAGGAAAAACTGTTTTTT. It encodes CASSFGGREEKLFF. The chain uses TRBV5-1 and TRBJ1-4; a weak D match, TRBD1 (6 bases). With 2 bases removed from V and 8 bases from J, the gap between germline ends came to 13 bases. The germline gives CDR1 SGHRS, CDR2 YFSETQ. This CDR3 has 14 residues.